Below, 14 T cell receptor beta chains from the same sample are listed, as sequenced in a study of cytomegalovirus exposure and HLA in healthy donors. The PCR had 60 Vbeta and 13 Jbeta primers. Some clones are missing from TCRdb's copy, which holds only in-frame ones; the method was immunoSEQ multiplex PCR. The sample has 200,000 to 300,000 clones, about 88% seen once. The sample consisted of PBMCs. These receptors came from a girl aged 2 to 10 in good health and CMV-seronegative.

This clone was observed a single time. In DNA form, the CDR3 reads TGCGCCAGCAGCCAAGACGAAGAGACCCAGTACTTC. It translates to CASSQDEETQYF. The chain is built from TRBV4-1 and TRBJ2-5, with D unclear. Germline CDR1 and CDR2: MGHRA and YSYEKL. This CDR3 is 12 amino acids long. V gave up 0 bases and J gave up 3 bases, with 2 bases separating them.

The J gene is TRBJ2-5, the V gene TRBV7-9, with D perhaps matching TRBD2 (6 bases). The end of the DNA is better explained by TRBJ2-7, so the J call may be wrong. Germline CDR1 and CDR2: SEHNR and FQNEAQ (reference sequence). This CDR3 is built from 12 residues. The CDR3 DNA is TGTGCCAGCAGCTCGCGGGGTGCCGAGCAGTACTTC. It is translated as CASSSRGAEQYF.

There are a few counts of this clone. The V call is TRBV5-6, the J call TRBJ1-3; a weak D match, TRBD1 (5 bases). The V end lost 0 bases, the J end lost 6 bases, and 7 bases lay between the germline ends. There are 13 residues in the CDR3. Germline CDR1 SGHDT, CDR2 YYEEEE. The CDR3 loop is CASSLAGPNTIYF. The CDR3 DNA sequence: TGTGCCAGCAGCTTGGCAGGGCCAAACACCATATATTTT.

The rearrangement joins TRBV7-9 to TRBJ1-2; possible D gene TRBD1, 6 bases. This CDR3 is built from 13 residues. CDR1 is SEHNR, CDR2 FQNEAQ, per germline (reference sequence). V dropped 3 bases and J dropped 8 bases, with 13 bases sitting between them. This CDR3 is CASSFQGLYGYTF. Written as DNA, the CDR3 is TGTGCCAGCAGCTTTCAGGGGTTGTACGGCTACACCTTC. The full variable domain, with the rest looked up from reference TRBV7-9 and TRBJ1-2, is DTGVSQNPRHKITKRGQNVTFRCDPISEHNRLYWYRQTLGQGPEFLTYFQNEAQLEKSRLLSDRFSAERPKGSFSTLEIQRTEQGDSAMYLCASSFQGLYGYTFGSGTRLTVV.

The genes are TRBV7-8 and TRBJ2-7, with 8 bases matching TRBD1. V dropped 3 bases and J dropped 2; count of bases not matched to a gene: 3. CDR1 and CDR2 from the germline V gene are SGHVS and FQNEAQ. The CDR3 contains 14 residues. The CDR3 DNA is TGTGCCAGCAGCTTCCCGACAGGGGCCTACGAGCAGTACTTC. It specifies CASSFPTGAYEQYF.

This chain connects TRBV6-5 to TRBJ2-1; D perhaps matches TRBD2 (6 bases). Germline CDR1 reads MNHEY; CDR2 reads SVGAGI. CDR3 length: 16 amino acids. V was trimmed by 4 bases and J by 4 bases, leaving 17 bases between them. CDR3 coding DNA: TGTGCCAGCAGTTTCCGTCCGGGGGTCAGGTACAATGAGCAGTTCTTC. As protein: CASSFRPGVRYNEQFF.

The chain recombines TRBV5-4 with TRBJ2-2; tentative D call: TRBD1 (6 bases). In germline, CDR1 is SGHNT, CDR2 YYREEE (reference sequence). V dropped 9 bases and J dropped 0 bases, with 9 bases sitting between them. There are 13 residues in the CDR3. The CDR3 here is CAIGGSNTGELFF. The CDR3 coding sequence is TGTGCCATTGGGGGCTCGAACACCGGGGAGCTGTTTTTT.

This clone was detected a few times. An end of the junction differs from the germline gene, which may be a read error. V is TRBV28 and J is TRBJ2-7; TRBD2 aligns across 10 bases. The germline V gene encodes CDR1 MDHEN and CDR2 SYDVKM. The CDR3 contains 13 residues. CDR3 sequence (DNA): TGTGCCAGCAGCCGCGGACTAGCGGACGACATACGATTC. Residues: CASSRGLADDIRF. Complete variable domain (other parts from reference TRBV28 and TRBJ2-7): DVKVTQSSRYLVKRTGEKVFLECVQDMDHENMFWYRQDPGLGLRLIYFSYDVKMKEKGDIPEGYSVSREKKERFSLILESASTNQTSMYLCASSRGLADDIRFGPGTRLTVT.

The chain recombines TRBV5-1 with TRBJ2-7; 10 bases are shared with TRBD2. The V gene end was trimmed by 4 bases and the J gene end by 2 bases; junction bases not matched to a gene: 6. This CDR3 contains 15 residues. Germline loops: CDR1 SGHRS, CDR2 YFSETQ. CDR3 in amino acids: CASSPPLAGAYEQYF. The CDR3 bases are TGCGCCAGCAGCCCCCCTCTAGCGGGAGCCTACGAGCAGTACTTC.

V usage is TRBV4-2 and J usage is TRBJ2-7; D is perhaps TRBD1 (6 bases). The CDR3 loop spans 14 amino acids. V dropped 0 bases and J dropped 4 bases, with 10 bases sitting between them. Germline V CDR1 and CDR2: LGHNA, YNFKEQ. Here the CDR3 DNA reads TGTGCCAGCAGCCAAGATGACAGGTCTTACGAGCAGTACTTC. Translation gives CASSQDDRSYEQYF.

The table lists this clone with a count of one. The chain recombines TRBV28 with TRBJ2-2; 9 positions match TRBD2. The germline CDR1 and CDR2 sequences are MDHEN and SYDVKM. The CDR3 runs 16 residues. J lost 7 bases, V lost 7 bases, and 13 bases had no gene match. CDR3 in amino acids: CASIVTRGGANGELFF. The DNA of the CDR3 is TGTGCCAGCATAGTGACCCGCGGGGGGGCAAACGGGGAGCTGTTTTTT.

The rearrangement links TRBV2 to TRBJ2-1; weak D call: TRBD2 (5 bases). The V gene's germline CDR1 is SNHLY and CDR2 FYNNEI. CDR3 length equals 15 residues. V was pared by 2 bases and J by 0 bases, with 8 bases between. CDR3 amino acids: CASSELGSSYNEQFF. The DNA of the CDR3 is TGTGCCAGCAGTGAACTGGGGAGCTCCTACAATGAGCAGTTCTTC. The full variable domain, rest sourced from reference TRBV2 and TRBJ2-1, is EPEVTQTPSHQVTQMGQEVILRCVPISNHLYFYWYRQILGQKVEFLVSFYNNEISEKSEIFDDQFSVERPDGSNFTLKIRSTKLEDSAMYFCASSELGSSYNEQFFGPGTRLTVL.

The CDR3 reads CASSKAWGGNTEAFF. CDR3 coding DNA: TGTGCCAGCAGCAAAGCATGGGGGGGGAACACTGAAGCTTTCTTT. V and J are TRBV21-1 and TRBJ1-1. TRBV21-1 is termed a pseudogene. The CDR3 sequence is 15 residues long.

This clone is a singleton in its sample. The gene calls are TRBV19 and TRBJ2-2; D unresolved. This CDR3 comprises 15 residues. V was pared by 10 bases and J by 1 base, with 16 bases between. Germline values: CDR1 LNHDA, CDR2 SQIVND (reference sequence). The CDR3 here is CATTPKTRNTGELFF. The CDR3 nucleotides read TGTGCCACCACTCCAAAGACACGGAACACCGGGGAGCTGTTTTTT.